This T cell receptor (beta chain) was identified in a study of CXCR3-negative and CXCR3-positive naive CD8 T cells. Study observations and caveats: CXCR3-negative naive cells had less hydrophobic TRB CDR3s than did CXCR3-positive naive cells.

Naivety in CD8+ T cells corresponded to a CD45RO-CCR7+CD27+CD95- phenotype. UMI-labeled 5' RACE yielded the TRB cDNA libraries. TCRdb reprocessed the 5' RACE reads, with one entry per CDR3 protein and no DNA. The sample's table shows around 81,000 distinct CDR3 sequences. To note about this clonotype: Its cognate antigen is unknown.

The germline gives CDR1 SQVTM, CDR2 ANQGSEA. CDR3 length: 14 residues. The chain links TRBV29-1 to TRBJ1-2. The clonotype originates from a human donor in good health. Some clones in this sample may be carry-over from other donors' samples. The specimen sequenced was naive CXCR3- CD8+ T cells from blood. Subset denoted: CD45RO-CCR7+CD27+CD95- naive CD8+ T cells lacking CXCR3 (TNR3-). The CDR3 here is CSVVPVEANYGYTF.